These 22 T cell receptor beta chains share one sample of origin, sequenced in a study of T cells in Graves' hyperthyroidism and ophthalmopathy. RNA transcripts provided the source from which TCR beta CDR3 regions were amplified. First-round RT-PCR targeting the TCR CDR3 was performed with the HTBI primer set. TCRdb itself ran the multiplex PCR reads through MiXCR, one entry per CDR3 protein. Counted here are over 400,000 distinct CDR3 sequences, roughly 14% occurring once; the ten biggest clones make up less than 15%. Material: blood. The source of these receptors is a man aged 18 to 35 with Graves' ophthalmopathy.

This clonotype was seen many times. The rearrangement uses TRBV7-8 and TRBJ2-3; D call uncertain. The CDR3 contains 13 residues. The germline V gene has CDR1 SGHVS and CDR2 FQNEAQ. V shed 6 bases and J shed 0 bases, with 7 bases lying between them. CDR3 protein: CASSWGSTDTQYF. CDR3 nucleotide sequence: TGTGCCAGCAGTTGGGGTAGCACAGATACGCAGTATTTT.

This clonotype came up many times. The chain carries TRBV10-1 and TRBJ2-1, with D perhaps TRBD2 (7 bases). The CDR3 spans 15 residues. Per the germline V gene, CDR1 is WNHNN and CDR2 is SYGVQD (reference sequence). V lost 4 bases and J lost 9, with 19 bases in between. CDR3 loop: CASSVGSSGGGEQFF. The CDR3 nucleotides read TGCGCCAGCAGTGTTGGGTCTAGCGGAGGGGGTGAGCAGTTCTTC.

This chain connects TRBV5-6 to TRBJ2-7; D may match TRBD1 or TRBD2 (5 bases each). Per germline, CDR1 SGHDT and CDR2 YYEEEE. Trimming stripped 4 bases from V and 1 base from J, with 12 bases between. This CDR3 spans 14 amino acids. CDR3 nucleotide sequence: TGTGCCAGCAGCGAGAGGGGTCTTTCCTACGAGCAGTACTTC. Protein product: CASSERGLSYEQYF.

The rearrangement uses TRBV5-8 and TRBJ2-1, with TRBD2 as a possible D gene (6 bases). The CDR3 loop spans 13 amino acids. Germline lookup yields CDR1 SGHTS and CDR2 YDEGEE. V lost 5 bases, J lost 11 bases, and 17 bases lay in between. The CDR3 is CASRSMLAPKQFF. The CDR3 nucleotides are TGTGCCAGCAGGTCGATGCTAGCGCCAAAGCAGTTCTTC.

The V gene is TRBV24-1, the J gene TRBJ2-3, with D unclear. Trimming took 9 bases from V and 4 from J, leaving 19 bases between them. CDR3 length: 15 residues. CDR1 is KGHDR, CDR2 SFDVKD, per germline. CDR3 sequence reads: CATGGDTRNPDTQYF. CDR3 in DNA: TGTGCCACCGGTGGGGATACCCGGAACCCAGATACGCAGTATTTT.

For the CDR3, the DNA is TGCAGTGCAGAACAGGGGGCTAGCGGGAACACTGAAGCTTTCTTT. Protein: CSAEQGASGNTEAFF. This chain joins TRBV20-1 and TRBJ1-1, with TRBD1 matching 9 bases. The junction had 9 bases not matched to a gene; V was cut back by 6 bases and J by 1 base. The CDR3 has 15 amino acids. Germline loops: CDR1 DFQATT, CDR2 SNEGSKA (reference sequence).

J is TRBJ1-1 and V is TRBV3-1; D gene unclear. V was pared by 3 bases and J by 4 bases, with 6 bases between. Germline V gene data show CDR1 as LGHDT and CDR2 as YNNKEL (reference sequence). The CDR3 spans 12 residues. For the CDR3, the DNA is TGTGCCAGCAGCCAGGGATTCACTGAAGCTTTCTTT. This translates into CASSQGFTEAFF.

The sample holds many counts of this clonotype. The rearrangement links TRBV5-1 to TRBJ2-4; tentatively, D is TRBD1 (5 bases). V lost 4 bases, J lost 7 bases, and 15 bases lay in between. The CDR3 has 14 residues. The germline gives CDR1 SGHRS, CDR2 YFSETQ. In DNA form, the CDR3 reads TGCGCCAGCAGCACCTTGCCGACAGATAACATTCAGTACTTC. Protein sequence: CASSTLPTDNIQYF.

The sample holds a few counts of this clonotype. The chain is built from TRBV6-5 and TRBJ2-2, with D possibly TRBD2 on 6 matching bases. The V end lost 2 bases, the J end lost 8 bases, and 18 bases lay between the germline ends. CDR1 and CDR2 from the germline V gene are MNHEY and SVGAGI. The CDR3 covers 16 residues. CDR3 sequence reads: CASSYDGLARGGELFF. The DNA for the CDR3 is TGTGCCAGCAGTTACGACGGTCTAGCGAGAGGGGGGGAGCTGTTTTTT.

This clonotype was counted many times. The V call is TRBV24-1, the J call TRBJ2-7; 12 bases align to TRBD2. The germline gives CDR1 KGHDR, CDR2 SFDVKD. The junction had 4 bases not matched to a gene; V was cut back by 3 bases and J by 5 bases. The CDR3 sequence is 15 residues long. The CDR3 bases are TGTGCCACCAGTGATCTGACTAGCGGGAGACACGAGCAGTACTTC. Translated: CATSDLTSGRHEQYF.

The chain combines TRBV28 with TRBJ2-7; perhaps D is TRBD1 or TRBD2 (6 bases each). Germline CDR1 is MDHEN and CDR2 is SYDVKM. The V and J ends lost 6 bases and 6 bases respectively, with 24 bases between them. This CDR3 is built from 16 residues. The CDR3 loop is CASSAGISQGSLEQYF. The CDR3 DNA follows: TGTGCCAGCAGCGCGGGAATATCACAGGGATCCCTCGAGCAGTACTTC.

This clonotype was seen at least ten times. The rearrangement links TRBV7-3 to TRBJ2-5; 8 bases line up with TRBD2. In germline, CDR1 is SGHTA, CDR2 FQGTGA. The length of the CDR3 is 17 residues. Losses at the gene ends were 6 bases for V and 6 bases for J; bases not matched to a gene: 18. The CDR3 region is CASRENGGGRLPKTQYF. Here the CDR3 DNA reads TGTGCCAGCAGGGAAAACGGGGGGGGACGCCTTCCCAAGACCCAGTACTTC. Variable domain in full (rest from reference TRBV7-3 and TRBJ2-5): GAGVSQTPSNKVTEKGKYVELRCDPISGHTALYWYRQSLGQGPEFLIYFQGTGAADDSGLPNDRFFAVRPEGSVSTLKIQRTERGDSAVYLCASRENGGGRLPKTQYFGPGTRLLVL.

In this sample, this clonotype turned up many times. This rearrangement joins TRBV18 to TRBJ1-1; perhaps TRBD1 as D (6 bases). The germline gives CDR1 KGHSH, CDR2 LQKENI. V dropped 8 bases and J dropped 1 base, with 11 bases sitting between them. The CDR3 has 13 amino acids. Here the CDR3 reads CASKPGENTEAFF. In nucleotides, the CDR3 is TGTGCCAGCAAACCAGGGGAGAACACTGAAGCTTTCTTT.

This clonotype was seen many times. The genes are TRBV6-1 and TRBJ1-6, with a possible D match to TRBD1 (6 bases). The CDR3 consists of 22 residues. V lost 5 bases and J lost 0, with 29 bases in between. In germline, CDR1 is MNHNS, CDR2 SASEGT. The CDR3 DNA reads as TGTGCCAGCAGTTCCCGGACAGTCGAGCCTAACCCGCGGAGCTCCTATAATTCACCCCTCCACTTT. This gives the protein CASSSRTVEPNPRSSYNSPLHF.

This clonotype was recorded a few times. The chain links TRBV4-1 to TRBJ2-1; 11 bases match TRBD2. Germline V gene data show CDR1 as MGHRA and CDR2 as YSYEKL. Losses at the gene ends were 6 bases for V and 10 bases for J; bases not matched to a gene: 11. The CDR3 totals 15 residues. As DNA, the CDR3 is TGCGCCAGCAGTGTGACTAGCGGGAAGGTTGGGGAGCAGTTCTTC. The encoded protein is CASSVTSGKVGEQFF.

This clonotype has a handful of counts. V is TRBV10-3 and J is TRBJ1-3, with D perhaps matching TRBD1 (5 bases). Germline V CDR1 and CDR2: ENHRY, SYGVKD. V dropped 8 bases and J dropped 0 bases, with 8 bases sitting between them. This CDR3 region has 13 residues. The CDR3 bases are TGTGCCATCCGGGGCGACTCTGGAAACACCATATATTTT. Translating gives CAIRGDSGNTIYF.

This clonotype was observed at least ten times. The chain recombines TRBV11-2 with TRBJ2-7, with D hard to call. Germline V gene lookup returns CDR1 SGHAT and CDR2 FQNNGV. Trimming pared 1 base from V and 2 bases from J, leaving 15 bases between. This CDR3 is built from 16 residues. CDR3 in DNA: TGTGCCAGCAGCTTAGTGGGCAGCCTTCCCACCTACGAGCAGTACTTC. This translates into CASSLVGSLPTYEQYF.

This clonotype was recorded many times. The chain links TRBV7-9 to TRBJ2-4; a weak D match, TRBD2 (6 bases). V lost 5 bases, J lost 3 bases, and 20 bases lay in between. The CDR3 covers 17 residues. Germline lookup yields CDR1 SEHNR and CDR2 FQNEAQ (reference sequence). CDR3 protein: CASSGIGTRGDKNIQYF. In DNA form, the CDR3 reads TGTGCCAGCAGCGGAATCGGGACGCGGGGAGACAAAAACATTCAGTACTTC.

This clonotype appeared many times. The chain recombines TRBV2 with TRBJ1-1; the match to TRBD1 covers 9 bases. Germline loops: CDR1 SNHLY, CDR2 FYNNEI. Trimming cost V 6 bases and J 1 base; bases outside gene matches: 3. This CDR3 is 14 amino acids long. CDR3 protein: CASRGTGWNTEAFF. The CDR3, as DNA: TGTGCCAGCAGAGGGACAGGGTGGAACACTGAAGCTTTCTTT.

The sample holds many counts of this clonotype. V usage is TRBV30 and J usage is TRBJ1-3; D ambiguous. Trimming pared 2 bases from V and 7 bases from J, leaving 9 bases between. The CDR3 runs to 12 residues. Germline V gene sequence: CDR1 GTSNPN, CDR2 SVGIG (reference sequence). CDR3 in DNA: TGTGCCTGGAGTTTAGTGGGTAACACCATATATTTT. Translation gives CAWSLVGNTIYF.

This clonotype was recorded at least ten times. This chain joins TRBV2 and TRBJ1-1; TRBD1 agrees at 7 bases. The V gene end was trimmed by 5 bases and the J gene end by 10 bases; junction bases not matched to a gene: 10. Germline CDR1 and CDR2: SNHLY and FYNNEI. The CDR3 is 13 amino acids. The CDR3 loop reads CASSWGQYLGAFF. DNA of the CDR3: TGTGCCAGCAGTTGGGGACAGTACCTTGGAGCTTTCTTT.

This clonotype was seen a handful of times. The chain couples TRBV24-1 to TRBJ2-6; D tentatively reads TRBD1 or TRBD2 (5 bases each). Trimming removed 5 bases from V and 0 bases from J, with 19 bases in between. This CDR3 has 19 amino acids. The germline V gene has CDR1 KGHDR and CDR2 SFDVKD. The CDR3 DNA follows: TGTGCCACCAGTGGACCTGGGGACCTATTCAGCTCTGGGGCCAACGTCCTGACTTTC. It translates to CATSGPGDLFSSGANVLTF.